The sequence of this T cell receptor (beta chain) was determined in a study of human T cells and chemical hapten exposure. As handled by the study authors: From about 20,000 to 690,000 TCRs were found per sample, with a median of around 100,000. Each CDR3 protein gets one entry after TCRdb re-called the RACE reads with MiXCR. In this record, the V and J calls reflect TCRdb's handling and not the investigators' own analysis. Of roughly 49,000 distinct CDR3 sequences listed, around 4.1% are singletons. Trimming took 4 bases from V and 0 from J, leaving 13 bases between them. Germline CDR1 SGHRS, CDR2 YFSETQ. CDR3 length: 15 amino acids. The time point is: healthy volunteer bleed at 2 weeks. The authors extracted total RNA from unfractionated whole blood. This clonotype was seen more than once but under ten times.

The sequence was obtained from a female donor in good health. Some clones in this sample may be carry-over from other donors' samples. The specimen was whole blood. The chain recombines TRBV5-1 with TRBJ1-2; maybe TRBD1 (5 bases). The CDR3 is CASSRLQATNYGYTF. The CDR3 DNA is TGCGCCAGCAGCCGGTTACAGGCTACTAACTATGGCTACACCTTC. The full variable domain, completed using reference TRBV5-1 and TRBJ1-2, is KAGVTQTPRYLIKTRGQQVTLSCSPISGHRSVSWYQQTPGQGLQFLFEYFSETQRNKGNFPGRFSGRQFSNSRSEMNVSTLELGDSALYLCASSRLQATNYGYTFGSGTRLTVV.